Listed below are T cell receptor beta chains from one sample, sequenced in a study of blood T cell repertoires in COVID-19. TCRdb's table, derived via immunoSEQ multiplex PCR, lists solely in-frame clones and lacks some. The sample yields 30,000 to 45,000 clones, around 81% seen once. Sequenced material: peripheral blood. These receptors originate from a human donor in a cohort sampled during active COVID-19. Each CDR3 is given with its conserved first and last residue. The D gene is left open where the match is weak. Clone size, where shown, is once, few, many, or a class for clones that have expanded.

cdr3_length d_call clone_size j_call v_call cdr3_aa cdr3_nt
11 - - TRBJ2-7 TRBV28 CASSYIYEQYF TGTGCCAGCAGTTATATTTACGAGCAGTACTTC
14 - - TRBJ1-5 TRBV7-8 CASSLGRKNQPQHF TGTGCCAGCAGCTTAGGCAGGAAGAATCAGCCCCAGCATTTT
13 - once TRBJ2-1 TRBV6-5 CASSYVGSGEQFF TGTGCCAGCAGTTACGTGGGCTCCGGTGAGCAGTTCTTC
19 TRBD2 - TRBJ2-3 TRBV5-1 CASSLAGLAVSRLINTQYF TGCGCCAGCAGCTTGGCGGGACTAGCGGTCTCTCGTCTGATTAATACGCAGTATTTT
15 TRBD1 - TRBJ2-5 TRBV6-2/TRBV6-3 CASSYSGTGQETQYF TGTGCCAGCAGTTACTCGGGGACAGGGCAAGAGACCCAGTACTTC
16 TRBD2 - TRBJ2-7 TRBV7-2 CASSLVQAGGSYEQYF TGTGCCAGCAGCTTAGTCCAAGCGGGGGGGAGTTACGAGCAGTACTTC
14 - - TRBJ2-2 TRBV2 CASSLNRADGELFF TGTGCCAGCAGCTTAAACAGGGCTGACGGGGAGCTGTTTTTT
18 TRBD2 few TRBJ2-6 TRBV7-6 CASIPRGVRSPGANVLTF TGTGCCAGCATCCCCCGGGGGGTACGTTCCCCTGGGGCCAACGTCCTGACTTTC
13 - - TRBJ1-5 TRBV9 CASSVGPGQPQHF TGTGCCAGCAGCGTAGGCCCAGGGCAGCCCCAGCATTTT
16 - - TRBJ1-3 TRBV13 CASSLEMGGLGNTIYF TGTGCCAGCAGCTTAGAGATGGGGGGGCTCGGAAACACCATATATTTT
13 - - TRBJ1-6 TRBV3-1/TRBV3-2 CALQPGDNSPLHF TGTGCCCTGCAACCGGGGGACAATTCACCCCTCCACTTT
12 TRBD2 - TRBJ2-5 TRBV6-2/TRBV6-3 CASSTGGETQYF TGTGCCAGCAGCACGGGGGGAGAGACCCAGTACTTC
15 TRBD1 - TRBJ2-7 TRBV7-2 CASSRSPGTAYEQYF TGTGCCAGCAGCCGCTCCCCCGGGACAGCCTACGAGCAGTACTTC
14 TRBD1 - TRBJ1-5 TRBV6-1 CASSERTGLQPQHF TGTGCCAGCAGTGAAAGGACAGGACTACAGCCCCAGCATTTT
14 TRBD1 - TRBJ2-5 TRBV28 CASSSRTGQETQYF TGTGCCAGCAGTTCCCGGACAGGGCAAGAGACCCAGTACTTC
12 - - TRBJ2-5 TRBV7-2 CASSREVETQYF TGTGCCAGCAGCCGAGAAGTAGAGACCCAGTACTTC
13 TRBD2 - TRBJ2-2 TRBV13 CASSRTSPGELFF TGTGCCAGCAGCCGGACTAGTCCCGGGGAGCTGTTTTTT